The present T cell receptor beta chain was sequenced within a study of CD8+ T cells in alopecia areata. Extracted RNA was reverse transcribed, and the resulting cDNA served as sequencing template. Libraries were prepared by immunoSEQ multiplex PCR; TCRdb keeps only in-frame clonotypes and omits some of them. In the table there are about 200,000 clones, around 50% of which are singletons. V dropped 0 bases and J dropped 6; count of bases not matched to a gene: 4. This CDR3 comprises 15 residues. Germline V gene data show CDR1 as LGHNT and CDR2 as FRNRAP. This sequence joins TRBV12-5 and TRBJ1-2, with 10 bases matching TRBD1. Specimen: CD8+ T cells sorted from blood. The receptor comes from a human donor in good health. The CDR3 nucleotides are TGTGCTAGTGGTTTGGTGACGGGACAGGGGAATGGCTACACCTTC. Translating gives CASGLVTGQGNGYTF. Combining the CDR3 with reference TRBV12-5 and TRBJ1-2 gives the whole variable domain DARVTQTPRHKVTEMGQEVTMRCQPILGHNTVFWYRQTMMQGLELLAYFRNRAPLDDSGMPKDRFSAEMPDATLATLKIQPSEPRDSAVYFCASGLVTGQGNGYTFGSGTRLTVV.